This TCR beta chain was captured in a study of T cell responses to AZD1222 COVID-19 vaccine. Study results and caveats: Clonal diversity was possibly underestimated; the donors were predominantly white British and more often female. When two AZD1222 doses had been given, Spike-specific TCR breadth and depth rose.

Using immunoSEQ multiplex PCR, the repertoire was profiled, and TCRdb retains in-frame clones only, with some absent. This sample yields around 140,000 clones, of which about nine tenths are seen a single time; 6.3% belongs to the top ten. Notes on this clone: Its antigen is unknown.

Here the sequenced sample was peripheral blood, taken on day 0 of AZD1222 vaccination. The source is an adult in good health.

The CDR3 nucleotides read TGCGCCAGCAGCTTGGTGTCGGGGGAAGGGAAAAAGTTCTTC. Amino acid sequence: CASSLVSGEGKKFF. The chain recombines TRBV5-1 with TRBJ2-1; tentative D call: TRBD2 (6 bases). Germline CDR1 SGHRS, CDR2 YFSETQ. Trimming pared 0 bases from V and 14 bases from J, leaving 18 bases between. This CDR3 contains 14 residues.